This T cell receptor beta chain was captured by sequencing in a study of blood T cell repertoires in COVID-19. Looking at the study overall: Material from acute and convalescent COVID-19 was sourced from the United States, Italy and Spain. T cells, B-cell-depleted T cells, or PBMCs supplied cDNA or gDNA.

CDR1 MNHEY and CDR2 SMNVEV come from the germline V gene (reference sequence). This CDR3 comprises 15 residues. Trimming removed 0 bases at V and 7 bases at J, with 12 bases between. Repertoires were generated with immunoSEQ multiplex PCR, while TCRdb's copy carries only in-frame clones and drops some. Counted here are about 210,000 clones, less than 90% occurring once; the ten biggest clones make up about 4.5%. In terms of age and location, participants ranged from about 18 to 95 years and lived in around 22 US areas. The specimen was PBMCs or T cells enriched from blood (not recorded which). The chain employs TRBV27 and TRBJ1-4, with D perhaps TRBD1 (5 bases). This TCR derives from a woman aged 30 to 39 who had been exposed to COVID-19. CDR3 sequence reads: CASSLSWGYGEKLFF. The CDR3 region has the DNA TGTGCCAGCAGTTTATCGTGGGGCTACGGTGAAAAACTGTTTTTT.